The clone carrying this TCR beta chain was seen only once. The target antigen is unknown. There were no recent acute infections or vaccinations among the donors, who were healthy HIV-negative adults. Memory CD4+ cells were the fraction left after CD45RA+ naive selection. This specimen comes from a study of shared clonotypes between healthy human individuals. General study results and limits: Researchers found naive subsets generally carried larger estimated richness than memory subsets.

Repertoires were generated with immunoSEQ multiplex PCR, while TCRdb's copy carries only in-frame clones and drops some. The repertoire holds approximately 330,000 clones, with less than 75% as singletons. The CDR3 runs 16 residues. Germline trimming cut 9 bases from V and 2 bases from J; bases unmatched to any gene: 13. CDR1 and CDR2 (germline): LNHDA, SQIVND (reference sequence). V gene TRBV19 combines with J gene TRBJ2-3; 8 bases match TRBD2. The receptor was derived from a man between 25 and 39 years old in good health. The source material was memory CD4+ T cells sorted from blood. The subset is: CD45RA-negative fraction. CDR3 protein: CASSSTGLDFTDTQYF. The CDR3, as DNA: TGTGCCAGCAGTTCTACGGGACTAGACTTCACAGATACGCAGTATTTT.